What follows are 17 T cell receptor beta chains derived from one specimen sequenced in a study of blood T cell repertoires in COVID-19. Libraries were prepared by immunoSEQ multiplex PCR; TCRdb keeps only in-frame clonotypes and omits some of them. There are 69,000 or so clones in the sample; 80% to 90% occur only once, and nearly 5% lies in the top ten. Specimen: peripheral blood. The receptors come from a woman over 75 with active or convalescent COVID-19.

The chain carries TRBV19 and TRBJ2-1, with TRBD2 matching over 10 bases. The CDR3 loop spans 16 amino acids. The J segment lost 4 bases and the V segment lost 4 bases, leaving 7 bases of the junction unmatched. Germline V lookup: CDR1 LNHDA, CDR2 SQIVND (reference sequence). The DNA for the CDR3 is TGTGCCAGTAGTACCCAGGGACTAGCGCTTTACAATGAGCAGTTCTTC. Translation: CASSTQGLALYNEQFF.

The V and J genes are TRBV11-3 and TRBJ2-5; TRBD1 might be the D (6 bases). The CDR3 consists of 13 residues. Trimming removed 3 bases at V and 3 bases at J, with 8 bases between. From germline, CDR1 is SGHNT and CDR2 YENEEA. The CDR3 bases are TGTGCCAGCAGCTTCTACAGGGAAGAGACCCAGTACTTC. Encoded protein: CASSFYREETQYF. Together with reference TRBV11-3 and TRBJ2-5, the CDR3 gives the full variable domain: EAGVVQSPRYKIIEKKQPVAFWCNPISGHNTLYWYLQNLGQGPELLIRYENEEAVDDSQLPKDRFSAERLKGVDSTLKIQPAELGDSAVYLCASSFYREETQYFGPGTRLLVL.

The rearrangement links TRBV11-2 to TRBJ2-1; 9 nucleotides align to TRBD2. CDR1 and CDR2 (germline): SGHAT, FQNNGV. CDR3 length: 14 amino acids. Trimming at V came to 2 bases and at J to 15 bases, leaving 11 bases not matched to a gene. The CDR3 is CASSLIFAGGPPFF. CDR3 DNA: TGTGCCAGCAGCTTAATTTTCGCGGGAGGGCCTCCGTTCTTC.

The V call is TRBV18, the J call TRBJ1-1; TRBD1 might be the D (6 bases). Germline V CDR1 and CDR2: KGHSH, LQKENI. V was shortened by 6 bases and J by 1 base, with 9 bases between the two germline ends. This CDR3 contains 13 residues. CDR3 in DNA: TGTGCCAGCTCTGGGACAAGGAACACTGAAGCTTTCTTT. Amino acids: CASSGTRNTEAFF.

CDR3 region: CATSEGILLAKNIQYF. CDR3 sequence (DNA): TGTGCCACTTCAGAGGGAATATTGCTAGCCAAAAACATTCAGTACTTC. The chain combines TRBV19 with TRBJ2-4; D possibly corresponds to TRBD2 (5 bases). The CDR3 extends over 16 amino acids. Germline CDR1 and CDR2: LNHDA and SQIVND (reference sequence). V lost 10 bases and J lost 0, with 19 bases in between.

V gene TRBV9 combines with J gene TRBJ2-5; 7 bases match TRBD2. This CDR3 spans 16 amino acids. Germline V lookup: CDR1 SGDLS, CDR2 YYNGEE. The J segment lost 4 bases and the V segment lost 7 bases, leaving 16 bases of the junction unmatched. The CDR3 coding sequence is TGTGCCAGCTCCGGAACTTGGCGGGAGTTTGGAGAGACCCAGTACTTC. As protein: CASSGTWREFGETQYF.

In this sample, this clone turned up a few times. The CDR3 sequence is CASSFFPSISYEQYF. In nucleotides, the CDR3 is TGCGCCAGCAGCTTCTTCCCCAGTATTTCCTACGAGCAGTACTTC. The V gene is TRBV5-1, the J gene TRBJ2-7; D gene uncertain. The germline CDR1 and CDR2 sequences are SGHRS and YFSETQ. Trimming took 2 bases from V and 1 from J, leaving 13 bases between them. The CDR3 spans 15 residues.

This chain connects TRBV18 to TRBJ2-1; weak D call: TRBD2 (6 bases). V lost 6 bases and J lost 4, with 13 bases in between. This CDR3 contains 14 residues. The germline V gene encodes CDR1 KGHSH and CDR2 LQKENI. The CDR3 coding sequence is TGTGCCAGCTCGGACCGGGGGAGTTACAATGAGCAGTTCTTC. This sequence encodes CASSDRGSYNEQFF.

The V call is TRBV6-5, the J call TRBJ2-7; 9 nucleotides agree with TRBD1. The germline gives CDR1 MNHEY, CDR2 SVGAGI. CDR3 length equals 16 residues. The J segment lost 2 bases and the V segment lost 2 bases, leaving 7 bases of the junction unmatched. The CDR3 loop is CASSYKGRQGAYEQYF. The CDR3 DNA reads TGTGCCAGCAGTTACAAGGGCCGACAGGGGGCCTACGAGCAGTACTTC.

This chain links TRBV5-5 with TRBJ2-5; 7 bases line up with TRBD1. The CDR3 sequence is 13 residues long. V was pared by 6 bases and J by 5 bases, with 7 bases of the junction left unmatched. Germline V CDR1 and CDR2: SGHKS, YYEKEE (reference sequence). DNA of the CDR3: TGTGCCAGCACCCCGTCCAGGGGGGAGACCCAGTACTTC. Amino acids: CASTPSRGETQYF.

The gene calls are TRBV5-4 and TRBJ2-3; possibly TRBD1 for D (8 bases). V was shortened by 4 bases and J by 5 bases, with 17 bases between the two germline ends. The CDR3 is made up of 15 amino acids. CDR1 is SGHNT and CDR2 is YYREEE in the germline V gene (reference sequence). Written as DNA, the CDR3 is TGTGCCAGCAGCAAGGACACAGGGGGGGGAGATACGCAGTATTTT. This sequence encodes CASSKDTGGGDTQYF.

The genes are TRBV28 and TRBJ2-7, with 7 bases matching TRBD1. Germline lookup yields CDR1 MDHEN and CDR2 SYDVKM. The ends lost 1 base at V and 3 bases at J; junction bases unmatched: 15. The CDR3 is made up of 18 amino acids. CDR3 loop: CASSLFYRGIRRNYEQYF. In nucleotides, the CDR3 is TGTGCCAGCAGTTTATTTTACAGGGGAATTCGACGTAACTACGAGCAGTACTTC.

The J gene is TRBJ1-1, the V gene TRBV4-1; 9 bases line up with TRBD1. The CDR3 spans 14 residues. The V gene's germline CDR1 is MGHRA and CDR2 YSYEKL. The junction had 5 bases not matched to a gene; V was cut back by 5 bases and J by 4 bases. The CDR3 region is CASSTRDRVTEAFF. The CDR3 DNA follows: TGCGCCAGCAGCACCCGGGACAGGGTCACTGAAGCTTTCTTT.

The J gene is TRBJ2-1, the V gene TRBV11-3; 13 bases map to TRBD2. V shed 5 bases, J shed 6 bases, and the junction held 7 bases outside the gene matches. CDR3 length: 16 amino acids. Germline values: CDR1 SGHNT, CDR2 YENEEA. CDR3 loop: CASSPGTSGMANEQFF. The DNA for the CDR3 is TGTGCCAGCAGCCCAGGGACTAGCGGGATGGCCAATGAGCAGTTCTTC.

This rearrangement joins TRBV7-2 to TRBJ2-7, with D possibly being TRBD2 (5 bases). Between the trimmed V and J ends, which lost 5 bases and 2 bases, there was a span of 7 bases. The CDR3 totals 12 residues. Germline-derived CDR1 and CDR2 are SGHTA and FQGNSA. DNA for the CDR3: TGTGCCAGCAGCCCTAGCCCCTACGAGCAGTACTTC. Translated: CASSPSPYEQYF.

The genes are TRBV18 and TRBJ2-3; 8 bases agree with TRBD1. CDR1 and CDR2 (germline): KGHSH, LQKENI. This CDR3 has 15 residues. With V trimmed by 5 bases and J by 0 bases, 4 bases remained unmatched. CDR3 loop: CASSLRQGSTDTQYF. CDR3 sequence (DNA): TGTGCCAGCTCATTACGACAGGGGAGCACAGATACGCAGTATTTT.

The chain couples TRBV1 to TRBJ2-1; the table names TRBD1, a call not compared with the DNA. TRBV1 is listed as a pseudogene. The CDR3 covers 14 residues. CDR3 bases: TGCACCAGCAGCCACGGACAGGGTTACAATGAGCAGTTCTTC. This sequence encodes CTSSHGQGYNEQFF.